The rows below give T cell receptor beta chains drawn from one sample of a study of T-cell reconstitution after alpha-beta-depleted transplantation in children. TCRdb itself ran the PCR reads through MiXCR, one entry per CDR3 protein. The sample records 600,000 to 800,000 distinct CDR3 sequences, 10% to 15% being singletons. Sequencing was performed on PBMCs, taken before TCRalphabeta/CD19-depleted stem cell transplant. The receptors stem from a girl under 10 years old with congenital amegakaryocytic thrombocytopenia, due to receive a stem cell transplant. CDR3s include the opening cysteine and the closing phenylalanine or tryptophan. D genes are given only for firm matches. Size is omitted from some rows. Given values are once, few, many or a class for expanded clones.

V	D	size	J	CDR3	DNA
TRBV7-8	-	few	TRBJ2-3	CASSFVSGREYSDTQYF	TGTGCCAGCAGCTTCGTGTCCGGTCGGGAGTACTCAGATACGCAGTATTTT
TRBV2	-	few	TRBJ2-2	CATGGGAGELFF	TGTGCCACCGGAGGCGGAGCCGGGGAGCTGTTTTTT
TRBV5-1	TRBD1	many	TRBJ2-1	CASSQTTQGKREQFF	TGCGCCAGCAGCCAAACCACACAGGGGAAGCGCGAGCAGTTCTTC
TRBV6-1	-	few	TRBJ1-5	CASTRYPGQPQHF	TGTGCCAGCACCAGGTACCCGGGTCAGCCCCAGCATTTT
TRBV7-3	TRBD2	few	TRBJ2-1	CASSAGTSGSYRYNEQFF	TGTGCCAGCAGCGCCGGGACTAGCGGGAGCTACCGATACAATGAGCAGTTCTTC
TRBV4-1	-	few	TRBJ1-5	CASSQGEGGNQPQHF	TGCGCCAGCAGCCAAGGGGAGGGAGGCAATCAGCCCCAGCATTTT
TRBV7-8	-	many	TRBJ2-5	CASSLQAARQIETQYF	TGTGCCAGCAGCTTACAAGCTGCCAGGCAGATCGAGACCCAGTACTTC
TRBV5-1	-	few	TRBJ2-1	CASSPLSVIYNEQFF	TGCGCCAGCAGCCCGCTTAGCGTTATCTACAATGAGCAGTTCTTC
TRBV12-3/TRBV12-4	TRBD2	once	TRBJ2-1	CASSLISRLAGNYNEQFF	TGTGCCAGCAGTTTAATCTCTCGGCTAGCGGGAAACTACAATGAGCAGTTCTTC
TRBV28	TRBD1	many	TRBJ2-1	CASSSPGQGAGNEQFF	TGTGCCAGCAGCTCCCCGGGACAGGGGGCGGGAAATGAGCAGTTCTTC
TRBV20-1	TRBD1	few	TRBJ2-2	CSARDRDRGPWGGELFF	TGCAGTGCTAGAGATCGGGACAGGGGCCCCTGGGGCGGGGAGCTGTTTTTT
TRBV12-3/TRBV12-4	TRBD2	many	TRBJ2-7	CASSLGGQSYEQYF	TGTGCCAGCAGTTTGGGAGGGCAGTCCTACGAGCAGTACTTC
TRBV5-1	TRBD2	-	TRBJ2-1	CASSLTGLAVSYNEQFF	TGCGCCAGCAGCTTGACGGGACTAGCGGTTTCCTACAATGAGCAGTTCTTC
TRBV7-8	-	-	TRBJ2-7	CASSLVVPAYEQYF	TGTGCCAGCAGCTTAGTGGTCCCGGCCTACGAGCAGTACTTC
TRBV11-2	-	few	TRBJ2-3	CASSFEGDTQYF	TGTGCCAGCAGCTTCGAAGGGGATACGCAGTATTTT